Below are 15 T cell receptor beta chains sequenced from a single sample in a study of shared clonotypes between healthy human individuals. Here immunoSEQ multiplex PCR was the method, and the copy in TCRdb shows in-frame clones only, minus some. The data show 2,500,000 or so clones, over 85% seen once. The source material was naive CD4+ T cells sorted from blood. The subset denotes: CD45RA+ positively selected. The receptors were sampled from a man aged 18 to 30 in good health.

The chain combines TRBV9 with TRBJ1-2; D is possibly TRBD1 (5 bases). The CDR3 totals 14 residues. The V end was cut by 4 bases, the J end by 0 bases, with 10 bases between. CDR1 is SGDLS, CDR2 YYNGEE, per germline. In nucleotides, the CDR3 is TGTGCCAGCAGCCCACAGGAGACTAACTATGGCTACACCTTC. It codes for CASSPQETNYGYTF.

The chain couples TRBV19 to TRBJ1-2; 8 positions agree with TRBD1. Germline V lookup: CDR1 LNHDA, CDR2 SQIVND (reference sequence). The J segment lost 7 bases and the V segment lost 7 bases, leaving 8 bases of the junction unmatched. This CDR3 has 13 amino acids. The CDR3 region is CASNSQGVGGYTF. CDR3 DNA: TGTGCCAGTAATTCACAGGGGGTAGGTGGCTACACCTTC.

The chain recombines TRBV6-4 with TRBJ2-5; TRBD2 matches at 10 bases. The germline CDR1 and CDR2 sequences are MRHNA and SNTAGT. The CDR3 extends over 15 amino acids. V shed 4 bases, J shed 2 bases, and the junction held 4 bases outside the gene matches. The CDR3 DNA is TGTGCCAGCAGTGCTACTAGCGGGGATCAAGAGACCCAGTACTTC. Translated: CASSATSGDQETQYF.

This chain connects TRBV6-1 to TRBJ1-2; D is perhaps TRBD1 (5 bases). V was trimmed by 1 base and J by 8 bases, leaving 14 bases between them. Germline CDR1 MNHNS, CDR2 SASEGT. The CDR3 runs to 14 residues. The CDR3 sequence: CASSEETGGGGYTF. DNA of the CDR3: TGTGCCAGCAGTGAAGAAACAGGCGGGGGAGGCTACACCTTC.

This clone was found a few times. One end of the junction fails to match germline, which may point to a read error. The rearrangement links TRBV7-7 to TRBJ2-5; D remains unclear. CDR3 size: 13 residues. Per the germline V gene, CDR1 is SSHAT and CDR2 is FNYEAQ (reference sequence). DNA of the CDR3: TGTGCTAGCAGCCGAGATGCTAGAGAGACCCAGTACTTC. Amino acid sequence: CASSRDARETQYF.

In its sample, this clone was seen once. This rearrangement joins TRBV9 to TRBJ2-7; possible D gene TRBD2, 6 bases. The V gene's germline CDR1 is SGDLS and CDR2 YYNGEE. The CDR3 runs 15 residues. The germline V and J ends were trimmed by 0 bases and 7 bases, with 17 bases remaining between them. CDR3 region: CASSVDVHPTREQYF. Here the CDR3 DNA reads TGTGCCAGCAGCGTAGACGTCCACCCGACTAGGGAGCAGTACTTC.

The chain carries TRBV9 and TRBJ2-5; TRBD1 aligns across 8 bases. CDR1 is SGDLS, CDR2 YYNGEE, per germline. The V and J ends lost 3 bases and 6 bases, in that order; junction bases with no gene match: 10. The CDR3 totals 15 residues. CDR3 DNA sequence: TGTGCCAGCAGCGGAAAAGACAGGGGAGGACAGACCCAGTACTTC. Translation gives CASSGKDRGGQTQYF.

On this clone itself: The same CDR3 also results from other DNA sequences found in this sample. The chain has TRBV6-5 and TRBJ2-5, with D unclear. The V gene lost 6 bases and the J gene lost 2 bases, with 4 bases spanning the gap. The germline V gene encodes CDR1 MNHEY and CDR2 SVGAGI. This CDR3 contains 11 residues. The CDR3 sequence: CASRRQETQYF. As DNA, the CDR3 is TGTGCCAGCAGGAGACAAGAGACCCAGTACTTC.

This sequence joins TRBV2 and TRBJ2-1, with TRBD1 identical over 9 bases. CDR1 and CDR2 (germline): SNHLY, FYNNEI. J was trimmed by 4 bases and V by 8 bases; bases with no gene match: 6. The CDR3 has 14 amino acids. The CDR3: CASGKDRGYNEQFF. CDR3 coding DNA: TGTGCCAGCGGCAAGGACAGGGGATACAATGAGCAGTTCTTC.

The CDR3 bases are TGCGCCAGCAGCCAAGAGGGACTGCGAAGTAACTATGGCTACACCTTC. Protein: CASSQEGLRSNYGYTF. The V and J genes are TRBV4-1 and TRBJ1-2; D possibly corresponds to TRBD1 (5 bases). Germline V lookup: CDR1 MGHRA, CDR2 YSYEKL. Trimming took 0 bases from V and 1 from J, leaving 12 bases between them. This CDR3 region has 16 residues.

This chain uses TRBV5-1 with TRBJ2-1; 11 bases are shared with TRBD2. Looked up from germline, CDR1 is SGHRS and CDR2 is YFSETQ. This CDR3 has 13 residues. The V gene end was trimmed by 4 bases and the J gene end by 13 bases; junction bases not matched to a gene: 7. CDR3 in DNA: TGCGCCAGCAGCCCCGGACTAGCGGGTATCCAGTTCTTC. Translation: CASSPGLAGIQFF.

The rearrangement joins TRBV25-1 to TRBJ2-2; D ambiguous. Germline V gives CDR1 MGHDK, CDR2 SYGVNS. With 5 bases removed from V and 2 bases from J, the gap between germline ends came to 15 bases. There are 16 residues in the CDR3. As DNA, the CDR3 is TGTGCCAGCAGTAGTTGGAGTATGAGCAACACCGGGGAGCTGTTTTTT. Translating gives CASSSWSMSNTGELFF.

The rearrangement links TRBV5-4 to TRBJ2-1; the D gene is possibly TRBD1 (5 bases). Deletions cut 2 bases from V and 4 bases from J, with 13 bases between. The length of the CDR3 is 15 residues. Germline CDR1 is SGHNT and CDR2 is YYREEE (reference sequence). The DNA for the CDR3 is TGTGCCAGCAGCTTAGACAGCCTCCCTTACAATGAGCAGTTCTTC. Amino acid sequence: CASSLDSLPYNEQFF.

The rearrangement uses TRBV27 and TRBJ1-4; the D gene is possibly TRBD1 (5 bases). CDR3 length equals 14 residues. Per the germline V gene, CDR1 is MNHEY and CDR2 is SMNVEV (reference sequence). Trimming pared 4 bases from V and 4 bases from J, leaving 10 bases between. This chain's CDR3 is CASSWGDLNEKLFF. The CDR3 DNA is TGTGCCAGCAGTTGGGGCGACCTTAATGAAAAACTGTTTTTT.

Worth noting for this clone: Other DNA sequences in this sample translate to the same CDR3. The chain joins TRBV5-1 to TRBJ2-7; D remains ambiguous. This CDR3 region has 12 residues. V lost 3 bases, J lost 4 bases, and 8 bases lay in between. The germline V gene has CDR1 SGHRS and CDR2 YFSETQ. CDR3 amino acids: CASSSGGYEQYF. The CDR3 DNA reads as TGCGCCAGCAGCTCGGGCGGATACGAGCAGTACTTC.